This T cell receptor (beta chain) is from a study of cytomegalovirus exposure and HLA in healthy donors. Germline CDR1 SGHDT, CDR2 YYEEEE. V lost 3 bases and J 16 bases, leaving 14 bases between the germline ends. The CDR3 consists of 12 residues. PCR involved 60 Vbeta and 13 Jbeta primers. The method was immunoSEQ multiplex PCR; TCRdb's version includes in-frame clones alone and lacks a portion of them. The sample carries 90,000 to 120,000 clones, roughly 80% recorded once. V and J are TRBV5-6 and TRBJ1-6; possibly TRBD1 for D (5 bases). This TCR was sampled from a man aged 30 to 39 in good health and CMV-seronegative. The source material was PBMCs. The DNA for the CDR3 is TGTGCCAGCAGCTCTGGCGGGACGGAGCTCCACTTT. Its translation: CASSSGGTELHF.